Below are 22 T cell receptor beta chains sequenced from a single sample in a study of T-cell reconstitution after alpha-beta-depleted transplantation in children. Using unique molecular identifiers, the investigators prepared the TCRbeta library. TCRdb independently ran MiXCR on the PCR reads; one entry per CDR3 protein. The table records 490,000 or so distinct CDR3 sequences, approximately 13% of them present only once. Sequencing used PBMCs from the stem cell graft donor, obtained from the stem cell graft. These receptors were obtained from a human donor who donated a stem cell graft to a child with combined immunodeficiency.

At least ten counts were recorded for this clonotype. V usage is TRBV12-3 or TRBV12-4 and J usage is TRBJ2-1; D remains unclear. This CDR3 is built from 13 residues. Trimming cost V 3 bases and J 9 bases, with 12 bases left between them. CDR3 in amino acids: CASSFLLGSEQFF. The CDR3 bases are TGTGCCAGCAGTTTCCTCCTCGGTAGTGAGCAGTTCTTC.

The rearrangement uses TRBV4-2 and TRBJ2-7, with TRBD2 identical over 8 bases. The V segment lost 0 bases and the J segment 3 bases; nucleotides outside the gene matches: 4. From germline, CDR1 is LGHNA and CDR2 YNFKEQ. This CDR3 has 15 residues. The CDR3: CASSQEERGFYEQYF. Written as DNA, the CDR3 is TGTGCCAGCAGCCAAGAGGAGCGGGGGTTCTACGAGCAGTACTTC.

This clonotype was recorded a few times. The chain recombines TRBV4-3 with TRBJ1-4; D perhaps matches TRBD1 (6 bases). V lost 2 bases, J lost 8 bases, and 18 bases lay in between. Germline CDR1 and CDR2: LGHNA and YSLEER. The CDR3 totals 16 residues. The CDR3 bases are TGCGCCAGCAGCCAACGACCGGGACACATAGGCGAAAAACTGTTTTTT. Residues: CASSQRPGHIGEKLFF.

This clonotype was seen more than once but under ten times. The chain combines TRBV10-1 with TRBJ2-7; 8 bases agree with TRBD2. The V gene's germline CDR1 is WNHNN and CDR2 SYGVQD (reference sequence). V trimming: 4 bases; J trimming: 3 bases; junction bases outside the gene matches: 8. This CDR3 has 15 amino acids. The CDR3 nucleotides are TGCGCCAGCAGTGGGGGGACTAGACATGACTACGAGCAGTACTTC. This gives the protein CASSGGTRHDYEQYF.

This clonotype was seen at least ten times. The rearrangement joins TRBV12-3 or TRBV12-4 to TRBJ2-1; TRBD2 might be the D (5 bases). Between the trimmed V and J ends, which lost 6 bases and 0 bases, there was a span of 12 bases. The CDR3 length is 15 residues. CDR3: CASSLRGTSYNEQFF. CDR3 bases: TGTGCCAGCAGCCTTCGGGGTACCTCCTACAATGAGCAGTTCTTC.

This clonotype was counted many times. This chain joins TRBV20-1 and TRBJ2-2; TRBD2 matches at 7 bases. The CDR3 is 18 amino acids. In germline, CDR1 is DFQATT, CDR2 SNEGSKA (reference sequence). Trimming removed 0 bases from V and 0 bases from J; junction bases left unmatched: 10. The CDR3 loop reads CSARDRRDYITNTGELFF. Here the CDR3 DNA reads TGCAGTGCTAGAGATCGCCGGGACTACATTACGAACACCGGGGAGCTGTTTTTT.

V gene TRBV20-1 combines with J gene TRBJ1-1; D is ambiguous. Germline-derived CDR1 and CDR2 are DFQATT and SNEGSKA (reference sequence). Between the trimmed V and J ends, which lost 3 bases and 3 bases, there was a span of 14 bases. The CDR3 has 14 amino acids. The CDR3 DNA sequence: TGCAGTGCTAGGCCCCCGGGTACGGACACTGAAGCTTTCTTT. Residues: CSARPPGTDTEAFF.

The chain employs TRBV7-2 and TRBJ2-3, with unresolved D. The CDR3 is 15 residues long. The V and J ends lost 5 bases and 6 bases respectively, with 18 bases between them. Germline V lookup: CDR1 SGHTA, CDR2 FQGNSA. CDR3 DNA sequence: TGTGCCAGCAGCCCTTTCGGGTCCCTCCCGGATACGCAGTATTTT. It specifies CASSPFGSLPDTQYF.

This clonotype was observed a handful of times. This chain links TRBV5-6 with TRBJ2-7, with 7 bases that match TRBD2. The CDR3 consists of 13 residues. V shed 1 base, J shed 6 bases, and the junction held 4 bases outside the gene matches. CDR1 is SGHDT and CDR2 is YYEEEE in the germline V gene. DNA for the CDR3: TGTGCCAGCAGCTTGATCCTAGCGGCCGAGCAGTACTTC. The encoded protein is CASSLILAAEQYF. The full variable domain, completed using reference TRBV5-6 and TRBJ2-7, is DAGVTQSPTHLIKTRGQQVTLRCSPKSGHDTVSWYQQALGQGPQFIFQYYEEEERQRGNFPDRFSGHQFPNYSSELNVNALLLGDSALYLCASSLILAAEQYFGPGTRLTVT.

This chain uses TRBV5-1 with TRBJ2-5; 9 bases agree with TRBD2. After removal of 3 bases from V and 4 bases from J, the junction contained 4 bases not matched to a gene. The CDR3 contains 14 residues. The germline V gene encodes CDR1 SGHRS and CDR2 YFSETQ. The DNA for the CDR3 is TGCGCCAGCAGCTGGGCGGGAGGGGGAGAGACCCAGTACTTC. Protein sequence: CASSWAGGGETQYF.

This clonotype was observed a few times. The chain recombines TRBV20-1 with TRBJ1-5; D is undetermined. The CDR3 spans 14 residues. Trimming took off 3 bases at V and 0 bases at J, with 9 bases between the two ends. From germline, CDR1 is DFQATT and CDR2 SNEGSKA (reference sequence). CDR3 in DNA: TGCAGTGCTAGGTCCGGGAATAGCAATCAGCCCCAGCATTTT. Translation gives CSARSGNSNQPQHF.

This clonotype was counted at least ten times. The CDR3, as DNA: TGTGCCATCCAGAAAGGGCGGGGAACCTACGAGCAGTACTTC. This codes for CAIQKGRGTYEQYF. The rearrangement uses TRBV10-3 and TRBJ2-7; D might be TRBD2 (6 bases). Trimming left V 8 bases short and J 2 bases short, with 16 bases between. Germline CDR1 ENHRY, CDR2 SYGVKD. This CDR3 contains 14 residues.

The CDR3 coding sequence is TGTGCCAGCAGGCCCCCGGCCGGTAATGAGCAGTTCTTC. Amino acid sequence: CASRPPAGNEQFF. The chain has TRBV6-2 or TRBV6-3 and TRBJ2-1; no reliable D call. Germline V gene data show CDR1 as MNHEY and CDR2 as SVGEGT. There are 13 residues in the CDR3. The V gene lost 6 bases and the J gene lost 7 bases, with 13 bases spanning the gap.

This clonotype was picked up a small number of times. The chain joins TRBV4-3 to TRBJ2-1, with a tentative D call TRBD2 (6 bases). The V gene's germline CDR1 is LGHNA and CDR2 YSLEER. The CDR3 extends over 17 amino acids. The V gene lost 0 bases and the J gene lost 6 bases, with 18 bases spanning the gap. In DNA, the CDR3 is TGCGCCAGCAGCCAAGATAGGGTTGGGCTAGCGATCAATGAGCAGTTCTTC. It yields the protein CASSQDRVGLAINEQFF.

This clonotype was observed a handful of times. The V gene is TRBV12-3 or TRBV12-4, the J gene TRBJ2-7; 10 bases fit TRBD2. J was trimmed by 0 bases and V by 7 bases; bases with no gene match: 6. The length of the CDR3 is 15 residues. The CDR3 DNA is TGTGCCAGCAAGACCGGGACTAGCGTCTCCTACGAGCAGTACTTC. Amino acid sequence: CASKTGTSVSYEQYF.

With respect to this clonotype: Compared with germline, one end of the junction differs, possibly owing to a read error. The rearrangement joins TRBV7-6 to TRBJ2-3; D call uncertain. The V gene's germline CDR1 is SGHVS and CDR2 FNYEAQ. The CDR3 sequence is 14 residues long. CDR3 in DNA: TGTGCTAGCAGCCTCCTTCCCTTTCTGGATACGCAGTATTTT. Encoded protein: CASSLLPFLDTQYF.

This clonotype was detected only a few times. The rearrangement uses TRBV4-3 and TRBJ2-2, with TRBD2 as a possible D gene (5 bases). Germline V CDR1 and CDR2: LGHNA, YSLEER. V shed 2 bases and J shed 2 bases, with 6 bases lying between them. The CDR3 sequence is 14 residues long. The CDR3 is CASSQLANTGELFF. CDR3 nucleotide sequence: TGCGCCAGCAGCCAACTAGCTAACACCGGGGAGCTGTTTTTT.

The V gene is TRBV6-4, the J gene TRBJ1-1; D possibly corresponds to TRBD1 (6 bases). The germline V and J ends were trimmed by 3 bases and 4 bases, with 12 bases remaining between them. This CDR3 comprises 14 residues. Germline CDR1 MRHNA, CDR2 SNTAGT. Written as DNA, the CDR3 is TGTGCCAGCAGTGAGGACAGTTGGCGCACTGAAGCTTTCTTT. This encodes CASSEDSWRTEAFF.

Ten or more counts support this clonotype. V gene TRBV12-3 or TRBV12-4 combines with J gene TRBJ2-2, with no clear D. This CDR3 region has 14 residues. V was cut by 3 bases and J by 1 base, with 6 bases left in between. Written as DNA, the CDR3 is TGTGCCAGCAGTTTGGGTGAGAACACCGGGGAGCTGTTTTTT. Translating gives CASSLGENTGELFF.

The rearrangement links TRBV10-3 to TRBJ2-7; 14 nucleotides match TRBD2. This CDR3 contains 17 residues. Germline CDR1 and CDR2: ENHRY and SYGVKD. The J segment lost 3 bases and the V segment lost 8 bases, leaving 12 bases of the junction unmatched. CDR3 coding DNA: TGTGCCATCGCATACGGGACTAGCGGGAGAGGACTCTACGAGCAGTACTTC. Its translation is CAIAYGTSGRGLYEQYF.

A few counts support this clonotype. The chain links TRBV20-1 to TRBJ2-3; no definite D call. The germline V and J ends were trimmed by 4 bases and 0 bases, with 14 bases remaining between them. Germline CDR1 DFQATT, CDR2 SNEGSKA (reference sequence). The CDR3 is 15 amino acids. Written as DNA, the CDR3 is TGCAGTGCTACCCCCCCCGGTGGGAGCACAGATACGCAGTATTTT. Its protein is CSATPPGGSTDTQYF.

V is TRBV7-9 and J is TRBJ2-7, with 7 bases fitting TRBD1. V shed 5 bases, J shed 6 bases, and the junction held 10 bases outside the gene matches. The CDR3 length is 14 residues. Germline V gives CDR1 SEHNR, CDR2 FQNEAQ (reference sequence). The CDR3 region is CASSDTGAAGEQYF. DNA for the CDR3: TGTGCCAGCAGCGACACAGGGGCCGCTGGCGAGCAGTACTTC.